Listed below are T cell receptor beta chains from one sample, sequenced in a study of T cell responses to AZD1222 COVID-19 vaccine. Libraries were prepared by immunoSEQ multiplex PCR; TCRdb keeps only in-frame clonotypes and omits some of them. The data hold approximately 100,000 clones, with over 85% observed a single time. The material sequenced was peripheral blood, taken on day 0 of AZD1222 vaccination. The receptors were sampled from an adult in good health. Both conserved end residues are part of each CDR3. The D gene is left open where the match is weak. Rows may omit the clone size; those that give it use once, few, many or a size class.

v_gene	abundance	j_gene	len	d_gene	CDR3nt	CDR3aa
TRBV2	once	TRBJ1-1	13	NA	TGTGCCAGCACCAGGACAGCGTACACTGAAGCTTTCTTT	CASTRTAYTEAFF
TRBV19	NA	TRBJ1-1	17	NA	TGTGCCAGTAGTATCGTTCCGGTGGGGGAGGGAAACACTGAAGCTTTCTTT	CASSIVPVGEGNTEAFF
TRBV4-2	NA	TRBJ2-7	16	TRBD2	TGTGCCAGCAGCCAAGACTCAGCTAGCGGATTCTACGAGCAGTACTTC	CASSQDSASGFYEQYF
TRBV7-9	once	TRBJ1-3	15	NA	TGTGCCAGCAGCTTAGTAGGGGGTACCGGAAACACCATATATTTT	CASSLVGGTGNTIYF
TRBV30	NA	TRBJ1-2	21	TRBD1	TGTGCCTGGAGTCGCGGGTGGCCTGGGAATTTACAGGGGATGGTGGACTATGGCTACACCTTC	CAWSRGWPGNLQGMVDYGYTF
TRBV20-1	once	TRBJ2-2	15	NA	TGCAGTGCTAGTGGTCGGGTAGGGAAGGCCGGGGAGCTGTTTTTT	CSASGRVGKAGELFF
TRBV30	once	TRBJ1-1	13	NA	TGTGCCTGGAGTGCGCAGGGGCGAGTGGGAGCTTTCTTT	CAWSAQGRVGAFF
TRBV5-4	NA	TRBJ1-2	15	NA	TGTGCCAGCAGCTTGGACCGCAGGGGTTTGTATGGCTACACCTTC	CASSLDRRGLYGYTF
TRBV7-3	NA	TRBJ2-1	13	TRBD2	TGTGCCAGCAGCTTAGGGACTACCAATGAGCAGTTCTTC	CASSLGTTNEQFF
TRBV2	NA	TRBJ1-5	17	NA	TGTGCCAGCAGTGAGTGGCGGGGTCAGAGTGGCAATCAGCCCCAGCATTTT	CASSEWRGQSGNQPQHF
TRBV4-3	once	TRBJ2-2	17	TRBD1	TGCGCCAGCAGCCAAGATTCCCGCGGACAGGGCATTTGGGAGCTGTTTTTT	CASSQDSRGQGIWELFF
TRBV4-1	NA	TRBJ1-1	17	TRBD1	TGCGCCAGCAGCCAAGACCCCCCCGGGACAGTGAACACTGAAGCTTTCTTT	CASSQDPPGTVNTEAFF
TRBV19	NA	TRBJ1-4	13	NA	TGTGCCAGTAGTGGCGGGAGTTGGGAAAAACTGTTTTTT	CASSGGSWEKLFF
TRBV11-2	NA	TRBJ1-6	16	NA	TGTGCCAGCAGCTTAGAGAACATCCCTGCGAATTCACCCCTCCACTTT	CASSLENIPANSPLHF
TRBV14	few	TRBJ1-6	13	NA	TGTGCCAGCAGCCAAGAGGCAGTTCAGGCCCTCCACTTT	CASSQEAVQALHF
TRBV6-5	NA	TRBJ1-1	16	NA	TGTGCCAGCAGTTACTCGTACCTTTTTGTTTCGGCTGAAGCTTTCTTT	CASSYSYLFVSAEAFF
TRBV5-1	NA	TRBJ1-1	15	NA	TGCGCCAGCAGTTCCTATCGAGCTCCGAACACTGAAGCTTTCTTT	CASSSYRAPNTEAFF
TRBV30	NA	TRBJ2-5	14	NA	TGTGCCTGGAGGCCGTCCACCCACAAAGAGACCCAGTACTTC	CAWRPSTHKETQYF
TRBV15	NA	TRBJ2-2	14	NA	TGTGCCACCAAACGGGATACAAACACCGGGGAGCTGTTTTTT	CATKRDTNTGELFF
TRBV12-3/TRBV12-4	NA	TRBJ2-7	12	NA	TGTGCCAGCAGTTTACAGGGATACGAGCAGTACTTC	CASSLQGYEQYF
TRBV19	NA	TRBJ1-1	14	NA	TGTGCCAGTAGTTCCCCTCTGATGAACACTGAAGCTTTCTTT	CASSSPLMNTEAFF
TRBV7-3	NA	TRBJ2-5	13	TRBD2	TGTGCCAGCAGCCTAGCGGAGGGGGAGACCCAGTACTTC	CASSLAEGETQYF
TRBV28	once	TRBJ2-5	16	TRBD2	TGTGCCAGCAGTTTATTAGTAGCGGGAGGGGTAGAGACCCAGTACTTC	CASSLLVAGGVETQYF
TRBV5-6	NA	TRBJ1-3	14	NA	TGTGCCAGCAGCAGGCAGGAGAAGAGAAACACCATATATTTT	CASSRQEKRNTIYF
TRBV5-8	NA	TRBJ2-1	15	TRBD1	TGTGCCAGCAGCTGGGGACAGGGGACCTACAATGAGCAGTTCTTC	CASSWGQGTYNEQFF
TRBV10-1	NA	TRBJ1-6	15	NA	TGCGCCAGCAGTGAGCGGAGCTCCTATAATTCACCCCTCCACTTT	CASSERSSYNSPLHF